The clone carrying this TCR beta chain showed up just a few times. The data are from a study of Ad26.COV2.S vaccination and SARS-CoV-2 variants. Clones were sequenced by immunoSEQ multiplex PCR, and TCRdb holds only the in-frame ones, with some missing. The top ten hold approximately 3% of the sample, which has around 270,000 clones, roughly 87% seen once. The treatment was: roughly 20 received Ad26.COV2.S at low or high dose, single or two shots; about 5 received placebo; per-sample allocation not given. Sampling took place 63 days after the first vaccine or placebo injection. CDR3 length equals 16 residues. Per germline, CDR1 LGHDT and CDR2 YNNKEL (reference sequence). V shed 3 bases and J 3 bases; nucleotides not matched to a gene: 7.

J is TRBJ2-2 and V is TRBV3-1 (or the pseudogene TRBV3-2); 7 nucleotides line up with TRBD1. Source: peripheral blood, taken in a trial of Ad26.COV2.S vaccine versus placebo. This receptor was identified in a person aged 18-60 years who received the Ad26.COV2.S COVID-19 vaccine or a placebo. For the CDR3, the DNA is TGTGCCAGCAGCCATACCGGGACAGATGACACCGGGGAGCTGTTTTTT. Amino acids: CASSHTGTDDTGELFF.